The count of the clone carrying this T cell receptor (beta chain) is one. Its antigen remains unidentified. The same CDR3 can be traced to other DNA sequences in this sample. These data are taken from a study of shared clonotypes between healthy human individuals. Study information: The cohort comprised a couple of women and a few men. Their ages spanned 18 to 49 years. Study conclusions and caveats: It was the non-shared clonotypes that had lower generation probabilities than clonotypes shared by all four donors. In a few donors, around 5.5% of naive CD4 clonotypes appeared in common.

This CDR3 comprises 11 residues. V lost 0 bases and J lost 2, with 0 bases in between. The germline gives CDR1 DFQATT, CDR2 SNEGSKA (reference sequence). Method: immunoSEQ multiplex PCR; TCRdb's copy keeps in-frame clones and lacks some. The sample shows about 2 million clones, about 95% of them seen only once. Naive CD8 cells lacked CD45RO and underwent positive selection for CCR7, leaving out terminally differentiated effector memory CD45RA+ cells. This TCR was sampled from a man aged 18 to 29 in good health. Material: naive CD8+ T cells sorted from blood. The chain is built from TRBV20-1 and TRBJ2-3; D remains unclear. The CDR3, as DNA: TGCAGTGCTAGAGACACAGATACGCAGTATTTT. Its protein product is CSARDTDTQYF.